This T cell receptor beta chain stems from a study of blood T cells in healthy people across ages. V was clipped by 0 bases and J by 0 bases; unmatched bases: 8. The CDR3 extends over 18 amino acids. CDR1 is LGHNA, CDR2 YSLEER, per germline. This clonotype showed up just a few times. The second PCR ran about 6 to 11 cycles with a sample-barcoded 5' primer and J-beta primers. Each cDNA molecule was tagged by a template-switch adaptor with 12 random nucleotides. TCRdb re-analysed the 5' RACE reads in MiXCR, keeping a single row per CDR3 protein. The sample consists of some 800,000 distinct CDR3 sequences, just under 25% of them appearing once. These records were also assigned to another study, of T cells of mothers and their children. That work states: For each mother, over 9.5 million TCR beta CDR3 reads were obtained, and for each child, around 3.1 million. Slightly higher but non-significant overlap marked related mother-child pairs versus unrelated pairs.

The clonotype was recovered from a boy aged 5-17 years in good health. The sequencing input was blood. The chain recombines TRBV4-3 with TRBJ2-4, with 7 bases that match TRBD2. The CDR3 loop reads CASSQDWAGGRAKNIQYF. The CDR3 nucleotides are TGCGCCAGCAGCCAAGACTGGGCTGGCGGGAGAGCCAAAAACATTCAGTACTTC.